A single sample gave rise to the 27 T cell receptor beta chains below, sequenced in a study of metastatic and nonmetastatic thyroid tumors. There were no patients who had received any treatment before thyroid surgery. With MiXCR, TCRdb called clones anew from the PCR reads. The sample has about 48,000 clones, roughly a fifth seen once. Sequencing was done on a sample of blood. The receptor source for this set is a male donor with papillary thyroid cancer or a benign thyroid nodule (not recorded which). Some clones in this sample may be carry-over from other donors' samples.

This clone was recorded many times. The chain links TRBV5-6 to TRBJ1-1; no reliable D call. The CDR3 has 12 amino acids. Trimming stripped 0 bases from V and 6 bases from J, with 6 bases between. Germline CDR1 and CDR2: SGHDT and YYEEEE. CDR3 region: CASSLVEAEAFF. The DNA of the CDR3 is TGTGCCAGCAGCTTGGTGGAGGCTGAAGCTTTCTTT.

This clone occurred many times. This chain links TRBV9 with TRBJ2-1, with TRBD2 as a possible D gene (6 bases). With 1 base removed from V and 5 bases from J, the gap between germline ends came to 13 bases. CDR1 SGDLS and CDR2 YYNGEE come from the germline V gene. The length of the CDR3 is 15 residues. The CDR3 sequence: CASSVYMGRNNEQFF. The CDR3 DNA reads TGTGCCAGCAGCGTATATATGGGGAGGAACAATGAGCAGTTCTTC.

This chain connects TRBV12-5 to TRBJ2-2, with 9 bases aligning to TRBD1. The junction had 16 bases not matched to a gene; V was cut back by 0 bases and J by 5 bases. CDR1 and CDR2 (germline): LGHNT, FRNRAP. This CDR3 is built from 20 residues. CDR3 protein: CASGLVFFGQGMGGTGELFF. The CDR3 nucleotides read TGTGCTAGTGGTTTGGTTTTTTTTGGACAGGGGATGGGAGGTACCGGGGAGCTGTTTTTT.

As regards this clone: Since a much larger clone is just one base distant, this may be a read error. The sample has other DNA sequences that encode this CDR3 too. The chain employs TRBV11-2 and TRBJ2-7, with no clear D. Germline lookup yields CDR1 SGHAT and CDR2 FQNNGV. The CDR3 spans 13 residues. Trimming left V 0 bases short and J 4 bases short, with 7 bases between. Here the CDR3 DNA reads TGTGCCAGCAGCTTAGATCTTCGTTACGAGCAGTACTTC. It translates to CASSLDLRYEQYF.

About this clone: Being one base from a much bigger clone, this may be a read error. J is TRBJ2-7 and V is TRBV2, with TRBD1 as a possible D gene (5 bases). Germline V gives CDR1 SNHLY, CDR2 FYNNEI. V was cut by 7 bases and J by 3 bases, with 13 bases left in between. The CDR3 runs 13 residues. The CDR3 DNA is TGTGCCAGCATTCATATACAGGTCTACGAGCAGTACTTC. Amino acids: CASIHIQVYEQYF.

This chain connects TRBV11-2 to TRBJ2-1, with D unresolved. Germline V gene sequence: CDR1 SGHAT, CDR2 FQNNGV. Trimming cost V 8 bases and J 2 bases, with 10 bases left between them. This CDR3 spans 13 amino acids. CDR3 nucleotide sequence: TGTGCCAGCGCCCCCCAAGCCTACAATGAGCAGTTCTTC. It is translated as CASAPQAYNEQFF.

The genes are TRBV20-1 and TRBJ2-2, with D possibly being TRBD2 (5 bases). V lost 3 bases and J lost 7, with 18 bases in between. The CDR3 covers 15 residues. Germline CDR1 is DFQATT and CDR2 is SNEGSKA (reference sequence). The CDR3 reads CSASGGVGAGGELFF. In nucleotides, the CDR3 is TGCAGTGCTAGTGGTGGGGTGGGAGCTGGCGGGGAGCTGTTTTTT.

The chain couples TRBV3-1 to TRBJ2-5; 7 bases fit TRBD2. The CDR3 is 16 amino acids. Per germline, CDR1 LGHDT and CDR2 YNNKEL (reference sequence). Germline trimming cut 3 bases from V and 1 base from J; bases unmatched to any gene: 8. The CDR3 sequence: CASSHRGRESQETQYF. The CDR3 region has the DNA TGTGCCAGCAGCCATCGGGGGAGGGAGAGCCAAGAGACCCAGTACTTC.

This clone was seen at least ten times. The V gene is TRBV20-1, the J gene TRBJ2-1; tentative D call: TRBD1 (5 bases). Germline CDR1 is DFQATT and CDR2 is SNEGSKA (reference sequence). V was trimmed by 0 bases and J by 5 bases, leaving 14 bases between them. The CDR3 runs 15 residues. The CDR3 sequence: CSARDRGRLHNEQFF. The CDR3, as DNA: TGCAGTGCTAGAGATAGGGGTAGACTGCACAATGAGCAGTTCTTC.

This clone has at least ten counts. This chain joins TRBV28 and TRBJ1-5, with D hard to call. The CDR3 contains 14 residues. V was trimmed by 9 bases and J by 3 bases, leaving 15 bases between them. CDR1 and CDR2 from the germline V gene are MDHEN and SYDVKM. In nucleotides, the CDR3 is TGTGCCAGTAGATCCGGACCGTACAATCAGCCCCAGCATTTT. It specifies CASRSGPYNQPQHF. Full variable domain (outside the CDR3, taken from reference TRBV28 and TRBJ1-5): DVKVTQSSRYLVKRTGEKVFLECVQDMDHENMFWYRQDPGLGLRLIYFSYDVKMKEKGDIPEGYSVSREKKERFSLILESASTNQTSMYLCASRSGPYNQPQHFGDGTRLSIL.

The J gene is TRBJ1-4, the V gene TRBV20-1, with D possibly TRBD1 on 5 matching bases. With 0 bases removed from V and 7 bases from J, the gap between germline ends came to 15 bases. Germline CDR1 reads DFQATT; CDR2 reads SNEGSKA (reference sequence). The length of the CDR3 is 15 residues. The CDR3 loop is CSARDLGTNPEKLFF. Here the CDR3 DNA reads TGCAGTGCTAGAGATCTCGGGACGAACCCTGAAAAACTGTTTTTT.

The rearrangement uses TRBV20-1 and TRBJ1-5, with D possibly TRBD1 on 6 matching bases. This CDR3 has 13 amino acids. Trimming removed 3 bases from V and 6 bases from J, with 12 bases in between. The germline gives CDR1 DFQATT, CDR2 SNEGSKA (reference sequence). Here the CDR3 DNA reads TGCAGTGCTAGTCAGGGGACGAGTCAGCCCCAGCATTTT. Its translation is CSASQGTSQPQHF.

The rearrangement links TRBV18 to TRBJ2-7; D is perhaps TRBD1 (5 bases). The CDR3 runs to 15 residues. Trimming stripped 3 bases from V and 3 bases from J, with 15 bases between. Germline CDR1 and CDR2: KGHSH and LQKENI. CDR3 nucleotide sequence: TGTGCCAGCTCACCGACGGAACAGGTGGTCTACGAGCAGTACTTC. Protein product: CASSPTEQVVYEQYF.

This clone was seen ten or more times. V gene TRBV5-1 combines with J gene TRBJ1-1, with D possibly TRBD1 on 6 matching bases. Germline CDR1 SGHRS, CDR2 YFSETQ. The length of the CDR3 is 14 residues. The ends were cut back, 3 bases at V and 6 bases at J, with 15 bases in the middle. The CDR3 here is CASSSPGTKPEAFF. CDR3 DNA sequence: TGCGCCAGCAGCTCCCCCGGGACAAAACCTGAAGCTTTCTTT. The complete variable domain, with remaining parts taken from reference TRBV5-1 and TRBJ1-1, reads KAGVTQTPRYLIKTRGQQVTLSCSPISGHRSVSWYQQTPGQGLQFLFEYFSETQRNKGNFPGRFSGRQFSNSRSEMNVSTLELGDSALYLCASSSPGTKPEAFFGQGTRLTVV.

The chain is built from TRBV28 and TRBJ1-1; D gene unclear. CDR1 is MDHEN and CDR2 is SYDVKM in the germline V gene. This CDR3 region has 14 residues. Trimming pared 1 base from V and 6 bases from J, leaving 12 bases between. Written as DNA, the CDR3 is TGTGCCAGCAGTTTATTGACGGGGATGGCTGAAGCTTTCTTT. Its protein is CASSLLTGMAEAFF.

This clone occurred a few times. V and J are TRBV5-1 and TRBJ2-7, with TRBD1 identical over 10 bases. In germline, CDR1 is SGHRS, CDR2 YFSETQ. This CDR3 contains 14 residues. The V segment lost 5 bases and the J segment 2 bases; nucleotides outside the gene matches: 4. The CDR3 DNA sequence: TGCGCCAGCAGGTCCGGGACAGGGGCCTACGAGCAGTACTTC. It yields the protein CASRSGTGAYEQYF. Full variable domain (missing parts from reference TRBV5-1 and TRBJ2-7): KAGVTQTPRYLIKTRGQQVTLSCSPISGHRSVSWYQQTPGQGLQFLFEYFSETQRNKGNFPGRFSGRQFSNSRSEMNVSTLELGDSALYLCASRSGTGAYEQYFGPGTRLTVT.

The sample holds a few counts of this clone. V is TRBV6-5 and J is TRBJ2-1; 11 bases map to TRBD2. Looked up from germline, CDR1 is MNHEY and CDR2 is SVGAGI. Unmatched junction bases numbered 10, after V lost 4 bases and J lost 2 bases. The CDR3 is made up of 18 amino acids. The CDR3 DNA reads TGTGCCAGCAGTTTACTAGCGGGAGTGGGAAGGGCCTACAATGAGCAGTTCTTC. Its protein product is CASSLLAGVGRAYNEQFF.

This clone was found many times. The V gene is TRBV20-1, the J gene TRBJ2-3; maybe TRBD2 (6 bases). Germline V gives CDR1 DFQATT, CDR2 SNEGSKA (reference sequence). Trimming cost V 4 bases and J 6 bases, with 8 bases left between them. The CDR3 extends over 11 amino acids. CDR3 nucleotide sequence: TGCAGTGCTACGAGCGGGGATACGCAGTATTTT. This encodes CSATSGDTQYF.

The V and J genes are TRBV5-1 and TRBJ2-3, with 7 positions matching TRBD1. Germline V gene data show CDR1 as SGHRS and CDR2 as YFSETQ. The CDR3 is 15 amino acids. V shed 2 bases, J shed 6 bases, and the junction held 9 bases outside the gene matches. The DNA of the CDR3 is TGCGCCAGCAGCTTAACAGGGGCGGTTTCGGATACGCAGTATTTT. Translating gives CASSLTGAVSDTQYF.

By its share, this clone is medium-sized (0.01 to 0.1%). The chain carries TRBV28 and TRBJ2-7, with 10 bases that match TRBD2. J was trimmed by 4 bases and V by 2 bases; bases with no gene match: 14. Germline CDR1 reads MDHEN; CDR2 reads SYDVKM. The CDR3 has 18 residues. CDR3 residues: CASSLSGIRKREGYEQYF. DNA for the CDR3: TGTGCCAGCAGTTTAAGCGGAATCAGGAAGCGGGAGGGGTACGAGCAGTACTTC.

In this sample, this clone turned up many times. This sequence joins TRBV6-1 and TRBJ2-5; possible D gene TRBD1, 5 bases. Looked up from germline, CDR1 is MNHNS and CDR2 is SASEGT. The V and J ends lost 5 bases and 2 bases respectively, with 9 bases between them. The CDR3 sequence is 13 residues long. CDR3 in DNA: TGTGCCAGCAGTCCCAGGGTTCAAGAGACCCAGTACTTC. Translated, it gives CASSPRVQETQYF.

This clone has ten or more counts. This chain connects TRBV6-1 to TRBJ1-5; 7 nucleotides match TRBD1. The V and J ends lost 3 bases and 7 bases, in that order; junction bases with no gene match: 15. Germline loops: CDR1 MNHNS, CDR2 SASEGT. The CDR3 sequence is 17 residues long. DNA for the CDR3: TGTGCCAGCAGTGACATCCCGAGAGGTTACAGGGGCCAGCCCCAGCATTTT. Amino acids: CASSDIPRGYRGQPQHF.

This clone has a count of ten or more. The chain employs TRBV2 and TRBJ2-3; tentatively, D is TRBD1 (5 bases). CDR1 SNHLY and CDR2 FYNNEI come from the germline V gene. CDR3 length: 15 residues. Trimming took off 8 bases at V and 0 bases at J, with 15 bases between the two ends. Here the CDR3 reads CASQRQPTSTDTQYF. The CDR3 DNA sequence: TGTGCCAGCCAGCGACAGCCTACTAGCACAGATACGCAGTATTTT.

In its sample, this clone was seen many times. Just one base apart from a much larger clone, this may be a read error. No conserved phenylalanine or tryptophan is present at the end of the CDR3, so a read error is the likely explanation. The V and J genes are TRBV10-3 and TRBJ2-3, with 8 bases matching TRBD2. There are 14 residues in the CDR3. Looked up from germline, CDR1 is ENHRY and CDR2 is SYGVKD. The J segment lost 3 bases and the V segment lost 4 bases, leaving 3 bases of the junction unmatched. The CDR3: CAISAGGETDTQYL. The CDR3 region has the DNA TGTGCCATCAGTGCGGGGGGGGAGACAGATACGCAGTATCTT.

This chain uses TRBV5-1 with TRBJ2-1; possibly TRBD1 for D (5 bases). Germline CDR1 SGHRS, CDR2 YFSETQ. V was cut by 2 bases and J by 8 bases, with 14 bases left in between. This CDR3 comprises 14 residues. CDR3 DNA: TGCGCCAGCAGCTTTATGGACGGCAGGGATGAGCAGTTCTTC. Its protein is CASSFMDGRDEQFF.

This clone was observed a single time. The gene calls are TRBV11-2 and TRBJ1-1, with a possible D match to TRBD1 (5 bases). V lost 2 bases and J lost 4, with 17 bases in between. This CDR3 has 16 amino acids. Per the germline V gene, CDR1 is SGHAT and CDR2 is FQNNGV. In DNA, the CDR3 is TGTGCCAGCAGCTTAAATCCGGAGGGGTGGGGCACTGAAGCTTTCTTT. It is translated as CASSLNPEGWGTEAFF.

This clone has more than one count but fewer than ten. The chain is built from TRBV10-2 and TRBJ2-3; weak D call: TRBD1 (6 bases). Trimming cost V 10 bases and J 4 bases, with 12 bases left between them. There are 12 residues in the CDR3. The germline gives CDR1 WSHSY, CDR2 SAAADI. In nucleotides, the CDR3 is TGCGCCACCATTTCAGGGGCAGATACGCAGTATTTT. Protein: CATISGADTQYF.